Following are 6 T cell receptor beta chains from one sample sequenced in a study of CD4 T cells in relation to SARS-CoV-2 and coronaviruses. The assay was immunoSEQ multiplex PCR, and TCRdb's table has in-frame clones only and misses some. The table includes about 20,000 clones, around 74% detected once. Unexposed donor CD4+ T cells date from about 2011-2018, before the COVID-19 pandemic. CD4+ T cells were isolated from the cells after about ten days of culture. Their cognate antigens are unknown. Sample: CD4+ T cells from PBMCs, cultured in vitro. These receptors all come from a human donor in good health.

The CDR3 sequence is CASSSPGTGGGYGYTF. CDR3 bases: TGTGCCAGTAGTTCGCCCGGGACAGGGGGCGGGTATGGCTACACCTTC. This chain links TRBV19 with TRBJ1-2; 12 nucleotides line up with TRBD1. V was clipped by 5 bases and J by 5 bases; unmatched bases: 9. The CDR3 sequence is 16 residues long. Germline V gene data show CDR1 as LNHDA and CDR2 as SQIVND (reference sequence).

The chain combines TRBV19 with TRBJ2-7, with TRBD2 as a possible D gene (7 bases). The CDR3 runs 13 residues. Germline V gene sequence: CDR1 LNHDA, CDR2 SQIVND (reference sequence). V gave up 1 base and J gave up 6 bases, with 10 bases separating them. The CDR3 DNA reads TGTGCCAGTAGTATAGTAGGGGGGGTCGAGCAGTACTTC. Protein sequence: CASSIVGGVEQYF.

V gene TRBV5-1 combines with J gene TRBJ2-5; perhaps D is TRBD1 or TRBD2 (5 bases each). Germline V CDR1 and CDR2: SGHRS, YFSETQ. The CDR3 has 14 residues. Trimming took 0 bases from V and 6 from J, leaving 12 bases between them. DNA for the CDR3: TGCGCCAGCAGCTTGGATGAGGGACGACAGACCCAGTACTTC. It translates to CASSLDEGRQTQYF.

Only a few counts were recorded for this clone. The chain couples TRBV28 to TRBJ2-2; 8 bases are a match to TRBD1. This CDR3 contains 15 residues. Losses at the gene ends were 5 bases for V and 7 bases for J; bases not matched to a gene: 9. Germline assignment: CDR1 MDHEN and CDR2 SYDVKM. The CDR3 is CASSGQGARIGELFF. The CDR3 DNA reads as TGTGCCAGCAGTGGGCAGGGGGCGAGGATCGGGGAGCTGTTTTTT.

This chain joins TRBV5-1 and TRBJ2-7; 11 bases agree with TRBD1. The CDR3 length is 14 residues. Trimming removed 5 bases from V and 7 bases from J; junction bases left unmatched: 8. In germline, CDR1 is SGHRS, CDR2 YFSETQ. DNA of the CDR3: TGCGCCAGCAGTTTCGGACAGGGGGCGGAAGAGCAGTACTTC. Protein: CASSFGQGAEEQYF.

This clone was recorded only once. CDR3 loop: CASSMGVGNQPQHF. Here the CDR3 DNA reads TGTGCCAGTAGTATGGGGGTAGGCAATCAGCCCCAGCATTTT. V gene TRBV19 combines with J gene TRBJ1-5; TRBD1 might be the D (5 bases). The germline gives CDR1 LNHDA, CDR2 SQIVND (reference sequence). This CDR3 region has 14 residues. V lost 3 bases and J lost 2, with 8 bases in between.